The rows below give T cell receptor beta chains drawn from one sample of a study of cytomegalovirus exposure and HLA in healthy donors. Method: immunoSEQ multiplex PCR; TCRdb's copy keeps in-frame clones and lacks some. The data show more than 95,000 clones, more than 75% seen once. The specimen was PBMCs. These receptors all come from a woman aged 40 to 55 in good health and CMV-seronegative. The CDR3 runs from the conserved cysteine through the conserved F or W. A D gene is named only where the DNA matches it firmly. Part of the rows lack a size; the others show once, few, many or a class for expanded clones.

D gene,V gene,J gene,clone size,CDR3 protein,CDR3 DNA
TRBD1,TRBV18,TRBJ1-1,few,CASSEGAVNTEAFF,TGTGCCAGCTCGGAGGGGGCTGTGAACACTGAAGCTTTCTTT
.,TRBV4-3,TRBJ2-6,.,CASSDSQPGANVLTF,TGCGCCAGCAGCGACTCTCAACCTGGGGCCAACGTCCTGACTTTC
.,TRBV7-2,TRBJ2-1,.,CASSLSGSNEQFF,TGTGCCAGCAGCTTATCGGGGTCGAATGAGCAGTTCTTC
.,TRBV7-9,TRBJ2-3,.,CASSLRQRDTQYF,TGTGCCAGCAGCTTACGGCAGAGGGATACGCAGTATTTT
TRBD2,TRBV2,TRBJ2-7,.,CASSEGLAGVAEQYF,TGTGCCAGCAGTGAAGGTCTAGCGGGAGTTGCCGAGCAGTACTTC
.,TRBV6-5,TRBJ1-2,few,CASKEGQVYYGYTF,TGTGCCAGCAAGGAGGGGCAGGTCTACTATGGCTACACCTTC
TRBD1,TRBV27,TRBJ2-7,.,CASSLGGQGITYEQYF,TGTGCCAGCAGTTTGGGGGGACAGGGAATAACCTACGAGCAGTACTTC
TRBD1,TRBV5-1,TRBJ1-1,.,CASSPGQGGGNTEAFF,TGCGCCAGCAGCCCTGGACAGGGAGGAGGGAACACTGAAGCTTTCTTT
.,TRBV10-1,TRBJ1-3,.,CASSPGLEGNITGNTIYF,TGCGCCAGCAGCCCAGGGTTGGAGGGAAACATCACTGGAAACACCATATATTTT
.,TRBV28,TRBJ2-1,few,CASAGAPGNEQFF,TGTGCCAGCGCTGGGGCCCCAGGCAATGAGCAGTTCTTC